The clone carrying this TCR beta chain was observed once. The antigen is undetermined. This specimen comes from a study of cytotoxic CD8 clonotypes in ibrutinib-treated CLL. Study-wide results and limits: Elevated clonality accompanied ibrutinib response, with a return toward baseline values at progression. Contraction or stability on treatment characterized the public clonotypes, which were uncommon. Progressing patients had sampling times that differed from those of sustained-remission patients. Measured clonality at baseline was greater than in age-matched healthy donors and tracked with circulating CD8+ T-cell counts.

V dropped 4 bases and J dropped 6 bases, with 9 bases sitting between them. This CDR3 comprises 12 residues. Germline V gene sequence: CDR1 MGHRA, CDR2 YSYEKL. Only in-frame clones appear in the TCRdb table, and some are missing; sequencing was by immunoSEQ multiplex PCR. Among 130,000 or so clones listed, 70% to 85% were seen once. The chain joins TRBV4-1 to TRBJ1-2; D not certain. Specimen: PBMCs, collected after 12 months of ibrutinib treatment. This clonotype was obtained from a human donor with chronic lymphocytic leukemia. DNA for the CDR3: TGCGCCAGCAGCCGCGACCTTGATGGCTACACCTTC. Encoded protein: CASSRDLDGYTF.